The 17 T cell receptor beta chains given below trace back to one sample, sequenced in a study of Ad26.COV2.S vaccination and SARS-CoV-2 variants. Here immunoSEQ multiplex PCR was the method, and the copy in TCRdb shows in-frame clones only, minus some. The sample records 330,000 or so clones, approximately 87% being singletons. The treatment is: around 19 received Ad26.COV2.S at low or high dose, single or two shots; about 5 received placebo; per-sample allocation not given. Sample collection was performed on day 63 after the first vaccine or placebo injection. The sample consisted of peripheral blood, taken in a trial of Ad26.COV2.S vaccine versus placebo. All receptors derive from a person aged 18-60 years who received the Ad26.COV2.S COVID-19 vaccine or a placebo.

Here the CDR3 DNA reads TGTGCCAGCAGCCAAGAGGGGGGACTCAACAATGAGCAGTTCTTC. Translation: CASSQEGGLNNEQFF. V is TRBV14 and J is TRBJ2-1; perhaps TRBD2 as D (6 bases). Germline V gives CDR1 SGHDN, CDR2 FVKESK. Trimming removed 0 bases from V and 5 bases from J, with 11 bases in between. The CDR3 is made up of 15 amino acids.

This clone was detected only once. The rearrangement links TRBV6-6 to TRBJ1-1; 10 bases are a match to TRBD1. The CDR3 is made up of 15 amino acids. The V and J ends lost 6 bases and 3 bases, in that order; junction bases with no gene match: 7. In germline, CDR1 is MNHNY, CDR2 SVGAGI (reference sequence). The CDR3 coding sequence is TGTGCCAGCAGCCTACCGGGGACAGGGGACACTGAAGCTTTCTTT. Translation gives CASSLPGTGDTEAFF.

The CDR3 DNA follows: TGTGCCAGCAGCACAGCGGGACTCATACAAGGGACAGATACGCAGTATTTT. Translating gives CASSTAGLIQGTDTQYF. This chain connects TRBV28 to TRBJ2-3, with 7 bases matching TRBD2. Per the germline V gene, CDR1 is MDHEN and CDR2 is SYDVKM. The CDR3 has 17 amino acids. Trimming removed 6 bases from V and 3 bases from J; junction bases left unmatched: 15.

V usage is TRBV25-1 and J usage is TRBJ2-4; D is unclear. Germline V gene lookup returns CDR1 MGHDK and CDR2 SYGVNS. V dropped 4 bases and J dropped 8 bases, with 3 bases sitting between them. The CDR3 is made up of 10 amino acids. The CDR3, as DNA: TGTGCCAGCAGTGGAGACATTCAGTACTTC. Translated: CASSGDIQYF.

This chain links TRBV2 with TRBJ2-7, with D possibly TRBD2 on 5 matching bases. Germline V gene data show CDR1 as SNHLY and CDR2 as FYNNEI. This CDR3 contains 12 residues. V gave up 1 base and J gave up 6 bases, with 7 bases separating them. The CDR3 DNA is TGTGCCAGCAGTGAAGGGCTAGCCGAGCAGTACGTC. Amino acid sequence: CASSEGLAEQYV.

The chain carries TRBV7-9 and TRBJ1-1; TRBD1 might be the D (5 bases). Germline values: CDR1 SEHNR, CDR2 FQNEAQ (reference sequence). This CDR3 spans 15 amino acids. Trimming removed 1 base from V and 1 base from J, with 10 bases in between. CDR3 in DNA: TGTGCCAGCAGCTTAGGAACAGGAACGAACACTGAAGCTTTCTTT. This encodes CASSLGTGTNTEAFF.

The rearrangement joins TRBV6-5 to TRBJ2-1; D might be TRBD1 (6 bases). The V and J ends lost 6 bases and 4 bases respectively, with 19 bases between them. CDR3 length: 16 residues. Germline V gene sequence: CDR1 MNHEY, CDR2 SVGAGI. The CDR3 region has the DNA TGTGCCAGCAGATACAGGGATAGTCAGACTTACAATGAGCAGTTCTTC. This encodes CASRYRDSQTYNEQFF.

The chain employs TRBV6-6 and TRBJ1-1; 8 nucleotides align to TRBD1. V lost 7 bases, J lost 4 bases, and 11 bases stayed unmatched. In germline, CDR1 is MNHNY, CDR2 SVGAGI (reference sequence). This CDR3 contains 15 residues. In DNA, the CDR3 is TGTGCCAGCATCCCGGACAGGGCAAGGGGCACTGAAGCTTTCTTT. This encodes CASIPDRARGTEAFF.

J is TRBJ2-3 and V is TRBV7-2; 8 bases match TRBD2. J lost 4 bases, V lost 5 bases, and 8 bases had no gene match. Germline assignment: CDR1 SGHTA and CDR2 FQGNSA. The CDR3 length is 15 residues. CDR3 DNA sequence: TGTGCCAGCAGCCCGGGGGGGGGTTACGCAGATACGCAGTATTTT. It codes for CASSPGGGYADTQYF.

V is TRBV3-1 (or the pseudogene TRBV3-2) and J is TRBJ1-3; 7 nucleotides match TRBD1. Trimming took 2 bases from V and 2 from J; bases not matched to a gene: 6. Germline assignment: CDR1 LGHDT and CDR2 YNNKEL (reference sequence). The CDR3 spans 16 residues. The CDR3 DNA follows: TGTGCCAGCAGCCAAAGGACAGGCCTGACTGGAAACACCATATATTTT. Its protein product is CASSQRTGLTGNTIYF.

V is TRBV25-1 and J is TRBJ1-2; unclear D gene. CDR1 and CDR2 from the germline V gene are MGHDK and SYGVNS. The length of the CDR3 is 15 residues. Trimming took off 2 bases at V and 0 bases at J, with 10 bases between the two ends. The CDR3 protein is CASSEHSRPNYGYTF. In DNA form, the CDR3 reads TGTGCCAGCAGTGAACACAGTAGACCTAACTATGGCTACACCTTC.

The DNA for the CDR3 is TGTGCCAGTTCCTCGCTGGCCGACCATAGCAATCAGCCCCAGCATTTT. This codes for CASSSLADHSNQPQHF. This chain joins TRBV19 and TRBJ1-5; D is ambiguous. Germline V gene sequence: CDR1 LNHDA, CDR2 SQIVND (reference sequence). Trimming stripped 8 bases from V and 0 bases from J, with 17 bases between. The CDR3 totals 16 residues. The full variable domain, in which reference TRBV19 and TRBJ1-5 provide the parts outside the CDR3, is DGGITQSPKYLFRKEGQNVTLSCEQNLNHDAMYWYRQDPGQGLRLIYYSQIVNDFQKGDIAEGYSVSREKKESFPLTVTSAQKNPTAFYLCASSSLADHSNQPQHFGDGTRLSIL.

This sequence joins TRBV7-9 and TRBJ1-1; tentative D call: TRBD1 (5 bases). V was pared by 4 bases and J by 4 bases, with 7 bases between. The CDR3 is 12 amino acids. The germline gives CDR1 SEHNR, CDR2 FQNEAQ (reference sequence). The CDR3 region has the DNA TGTGCCAGCAGCTCCGGGGGCACTGAAGCTTTCTTT. Its translation: CASSSGGTEAFF. Based on the CDR3 plus reference TRBV7-9 and TRBJ1-1, the full variable domain is DTGVSQNPRHKITKRGQNVTFRCDPISEHNRLYWYRQTLGQGPEFLTYFQNEAQLEKSRLLSDRFSAERPKGSFSTLEIQRTEQGDSAMYLCASSSGGTEAFFGQGTRLTVV.

The J gene is TRBJ1-2, the V gene TRBV10-2, with D possibly TRBD1 on 5 matching bases. The CDR3 contains 13 residues. With 2 bases removed from V and 8 bases from J, the gap between germline ends came to 12 bases. Per the germline V gene, CDR1 is WSHSY and CDR2 is SAAADI. CDR3 coding DNA: TGCGCCAGCAGTGAGATAGACAGTCGGGGCTACACCTTC. It translates to CASSEIDSRGYTF.

This clone was found once. The rearrangement uses TRBV29-1 and TRBJ1-2, with 11 bases that match TRBD1. Germline assignment: CDR1 SQVTM and CDR2 ANQGSEA. Losses at the gene ends were 7 bases for V and 2 bases for J; bases not matched to a gene: 12. The CDR3 contains 16 residues. The CDR3 protein is CSAGRTGGVENYGYTF. CDR3 nucleotide sequence: TGCAGCGCGGGGAGGACAGGGGGCGTTGAAAACTATGGCTACACCTTC.

The gene calls are TRBV6-1 and TRBJ2-7; no reliable D call. Trimming removed 3 bases from V and 2 bases from J, with 8 bases in between. Germline V gives CDR1 MNHNS, CDR2 SASEGT. The CDR3 spans 13 residues. DNA of the CDR3: TGTGCCAGCAGTGACAGGCACACCTACGAGCAGTACGTC. It codes for CASSDRHTYEQYV.

The chain links TRBV6-5 to TRBJ1-2; D is possibly TRBD1 (5 bases). V was pared by 4 bases and J by 0 bases, with 9 bases between. Germline V gene data show CDR1 as MNHEY and CDR2 as SVGAGI. This CDR3 is 14 amino acids long. The CDR3 coding sequence is TGTGCCAGCAGTTCAGGGTTCGCTAACTATGGCTACACCTTC. It encodes CASSSGFANYGYTF.